These 19 T cell receptor beta chains were all obtained from the same sample, sequenced in a study of T cells after posttransplantation cyclophosphamide. Only in-frame clones appear in the TCRdb table, and some are missing; sequencing was by immunoSEQ multiplex PCR. Listed here are around 28,000 clones without any singletons, the top ten holding about 2.9%. The sequenced material came from PBMCs. All receptors derive from a woman between 55 and 75 years old in good health, CMV-negative, and a related stem cell transplant donor.

This clone was counted ten times or more. This chain joins TRBV9 and TRBJ2-1; 8 bases match TRBD2. The ends lost 0 bases at V and 6 bases at J; junction bases unmatched: 5. The CDR3 consists of 15 residues. Germline CDR1 is SGDLS and CDR2 is YYNGEE. This chain's CDR3 is CASSVDGTRGNEQFF. The CDR3 DNA follows: TGTGCCAGCAGCGTAGATGGGACTAGGGGCAATGAGCAGTTCTTC.

This clone showed up many times. J is TRBJ2-1 and V is TRBV19, with 9 bases fitting TRBD1. Trimming at V came to 3 bases and at J to 7 bases, leaving 4 bases not matched to a gene. The CDR3 is 14 amino acids. Germline loops: CDR1 LNHDA, CDR2 SQIVND (reference sequence). The CDR3 loop is CASSILDRGNEQFF. CDR3 bases: TGTGCCAGTAGTATTCTGGACAGGGGTAATGAGCAGTTCTTC.

This clone was seen many times. The chain couples TRBV6-5 to TRBJ1-2; D gene unclear. The germline CDR1 and CDR2 sequences are MNHEY and SVGAGI. Deletions cut 0 bases from V and 3 bases from J, with 8 bases between. The CDR3 loop spans 14 amino acids. CDR3 DNA sequence: TGTGCCAGCAGTTACTCGAACCGGGACTATGGCTACACCTTC. Its protein product is CASSYSNRDYGYTF.

This clone was picked up many times. The chain couples TRBV5-8 to TRBJ2-7; TRBD2 matches 8 bases. V was clipped by 0 bases and J by 4 bases; unmatched bases: 6. This CDR3 comprises 15 residues. Germline V gene data show CDR1 as SGHTS and CDR2 as YDEGEE. The CDR3 region is CASSLVGLAAYEQYF. CDR3 DNA: TGTGCCAGCAGCTTGGTCGGACTAGCAGCTTACGAGCAGTACTTC.

This clone was recorded at least ten times. This chain links TRBV4-3 with TRBJ2-7; 10 bases match TRBD2. This CDR3 is 15 amino acids long. The V gene's germline CDR1 is LGHNA and CDR2 YSLEER. The J segment lost 2 bases and the V segment lost 8 bases, leaving 9 bases of the junction unmatched. As DNA, the CDR3 is TGCGCCAGCGGAATAAGGACTAGCGGTCCCTACGAGCAGTACTTC. Translating gives CASGIRTSGPYEQYF.

About this clone itself: One junction end does not reproduce the germline sequence, and a read error may be involved. V and J are TRBV7-8 and TRBJ1-1; 7 bases align to TRBD1. This CDR3 contains 15 residues. The germline V gene encodes CDR1 SGHVS and CDR2 FQNEAQ. CDR3 nucleotides: TGTGCCAGCAGCACGGGACAGCTAAATCCGCCGAAGCTGCTCTTT. This encodes CASSTGQLNPPKLLF.

This clone was recorded many times. V gene TRBV6-5 combines with J gene TRBJ1-1; a weak D match, TRBD1 (6 bases). This CDR3 comprises 14 residues. The germline CDR1 and CDR2 sequences are MNHEY and SVGAGI. Trimming pared 0 bases from V and 7 bases from J, leaving 12 bases between. CDR3 coding DNA: TGTGCCAGCAGTTACTCGTCGGACAGTATTGAAGCTTTCTTT. This encodes CASSYSSDSIEAFF.

This clone was recorded a few times. The chain links TRBV6-5 to TRBJ2-2, with TRBD2 as a possible D gene (6 bases). The ends were cut back, 6 bases at V and 5 bases at J, with 16 bases in the middle. This CDR3 comprises 15 residues. Looked up from germline, CDR1 is MNHEY and CDR2 is SVGAGI. The CDR3 reads CASSRGTPGTGELFF. As DNA, the CDR3 is TGTGCCAGCAGCCGCGGGACTCCCGGGACCGGGGAGCTGTTTTTT.

The chain is built from TRBV5-5 and TRBJ2-5, with D possibly being TRBD1 (6 bases). The germline CDR1 and CDR2 sequences are SGHKS and YYEKEE (reference sequence). This CDR3 has 13 amino acids. Trimming stripped 6 bases from V and 4 bases from J, with 13 bases between. CDR3 in amino acids: CASNPRGPETQYF. In DNA, the CDR3 is TGTGCCAGCAACCCCAGGGGCCCAGAGACCCAGTACTTC.

This clone was detected a few times. The chain joins TRBV5-1 to TRBJ2-7; TRBD2 matches at 7 bases. V shed 5 bases, J shed 6 bases, and the junction held 11 bases outside the gene matches. Per germline, CDR1 SGHRS and CDR2 YFSETQ. The CDR3 consists of 14 residues. The CDR3: CASSPPGLPSEQYF. The CDR3 coding sequence is TGCGCCAGCAGTCCTCCGGGACTACCTTCCGAGCAGTACTTC.

This clone was recorded many times. The rearrangement joins TRBV7-3 to TRBJ2-1, with 7 bases that match TRBD2. The CDR3 spans 15 residues. The ends lost 2 bases at V and 8 bases at J; junction bases unmatched: 9. Germline assignment: CDR1 SGHTA and CDR2 FQGTGA. CDR3 amino acids: CASSLSGGARHEQFF. DNA of the CDR3: TGTGCCAGCAGCTTATCGGGGGGAGCCCGACATGAGCAGTTCTTC. Together with reference TRBV7-3 and TRBJ2-1, the CDR3 gives the full variable domain: GAGVSQTPSNKVTEKGKYVELRCDPISGHTALYWYRQSLGQGPEFLIYFQGTGAADDSGLPNDRFFAVRPEGSVSTLKIQRTERGDSAVYLCASSLSGGARHEQFFGPGTRLTVL.

This clone was observed many times. The chain combines TRBV18 with TRBJ2-2, with D perhaps matching TRBD2 (6 bases). The germline V gene has CDR1 KGHSH and CDR2 LQKENI. The CDR3 is 16 amino acids. V was cut by 6 bases and J by 2 bases, with 16 bases left in between. The CDR3 DNA follows: TGTGCCAGCTCCCTTCTGCGGGGCGAAAACACCGGGGAGCTGTTTTTT. This sequence encodes CASSLLRGENTGELFF.

This clone was seen only a few times. J is TRBJ2-3 and V is TRBV29-1, with no clear D. The CDR3 runs 14 residues. Deletions cut 1 base from V and 1 base from J, with 9 bases between. Looked up from germline, CDR1 is SQVTM and CDR2 is ANQGSEA. CDR3 in amino acids: CSVEGSLRTDTQYF. The CDR3 nucleotides read TGCAGCGTTGAAGGCAGTCTTCGCACAGATACGCAGTATTTT.

This clone was seen at least ten times. V and J are TRBV6-1 and TRBJ1-5, with 8 bases lining up with TRBD1. V was pared by 6 bases and J by 2 bases, with 0 bases of the junction left unmatched. The CDR3 consists of 13 residues. CDR1 is MNHNS, CDR2 SASEGT, per germline. This chain's CDR3 is CASSRGRNQPQHF. CDR3 nucleotides: TGTGCCAGCAGCAGGGGGCGCAATCAGCCCCAGCATTTT.

In this sample, this clone turned up a few times. The chain couples TRBV7-2 to TRBJ1-6, with D maybe TRBD1 (6 bases). Trimming pared 2 bases from V and 7 bases from J, leaving 24 bases between. Per the germline V gene, CDR1 is SGHTA and CDR2 is FQGNSA. CDR3 length: 19 residues. This CDR3 is CASSLNAPSGVVRNSPLHF. The DNA of the CDR3 is TGTGCCAGCAGCTTAAACGCCCCCTCAGGGGTTGTACGGAATTCACCCCTCCACTTT. The full variable domain, in which reference TRBV7-2 and TRBJ1-6 provide the parts outside the CDR3, is GAGVSQSPSNKVTEKGKDVELRCDPISGHTALYWYRQSLGQGLEFLIYFQGNSAPDKSGLPSDRFSAERTGGSVSTLTIQRTQQEDSAVYLCASSLNAPSGVVRNSPLHFGNGTRLTVT.

This clone was picked up a small number of times. CDR3 sequence: CAWSERQVNTGELFF. CDR3 DNA sequence: TGTGCCTGGAGTGAGAGACAGGTTAACACCGGGGAGCTGTTTTTT. This chain joins TRBV30 and TRBJ2-2; a weak D match, TRBD1 (6 bases). The CDR3 runs 15 residues. Germline lookup yields CDR1 GTSNPN and CDR2 SVGIG (reference sequence). V lost 1 base, J lost 2 bases, and 11 bases lay in between.

This clone was counted ten times or more. The chain recombines TRBV6-6 with TRBJ1-1; no clear D gene. Germline CDR1 MNHNY, CDR2 SVGAGI (reference sequence). Between the trimmed V and J ends, which lost 2 bases and 3 bases, there was a span of 7 bases. The CDR3 runs 13 residues. The CDR3 spells CASSYRYDTEAFF. CDR3 in DNA: TGTGCCAGCAGTTACAGGTACGACACTGAAGCTTTCTTT.

This clone has ten or more counts. V usage is TRBV28 and J usage is TRBJ2-6, with 9 bases identical to TRBD1. Looked up from germline, CDR1 is MDHEN and CDR2 is SYDVKM. J was trimmed by 4 bases and V by 11 bases; bases with no gene match: 6. CDR3 length equals 14 residues. The CDR3 DNA sequence: TGTGCCTCTACAGGGGGCGCCGGGGCCAACGTCCTGACTTTC. Translation: CASTGGAGANVLTF.

The V call is TRBV6-1, the J call TRBJ2-2, with D perhaps matching TRBD2 (5 bases). The length of the CDR3 is 16 residues. Trimming removed 4 bases from V and 4 bases from J, with 16 bases in between. Germline values: CDR1 MNHNS, CDR2 SASEGT. The CDR3 coding sequence is TGTGCCAGCAGTGTAGGAGGCGTACAGCTCACCGGGGAGCTGTTTTTT. Translating it yields CASSVGGVQLTGELFF.